This record looks at one T cell receptor beta chain sequence and its context. No antigen is known for it. These data originate in a study of CD8+CD57+ T cells in acquired aplastic anemia. Study-level background: Sorted CD4+ and CD8+ cells yielded DNA averaging around 3 ug. The study, taken as a whole, reports: Controls did not differ significantly from patients in CD8+ Simpson's diversity. The number of CD8+ CDR3 sequences shared by patients and controls was approximately 30.

This CDR3 is 18 amino acids long. CDR1 and CDR2 from the germline V gene are MGHRA and YSYEKL. Unmatched junction bases numbered 17, after V lost 4 bases and J lost 7 bases. CDR3 and TCR beta VDJ profiling relied on a genomic DNA template. MiXCR, run by TCRdb on the reads, gives a single entry per CDR3 protein. The table records about 220,000 distinct CDR3 sequences, roughly 33% of them present only once. What was sequenced was sorted CD4+, CD8+, or CD8+CD57+ T cells (not recorded which) from PBMCs. The chain recombines TRBV4-1 with TRBJ2-2; TRBD2 aligns across 8 bases. This clonotype was obtained from a human donor in good health, serving as a control. In DNA, the CDR3 is TGCGCCAGCAGCCTAGGGCCGGGCGGGGGGCCCAGGTACGGGGAGCTGTTTTTT. It specifies CASSLGPGGGPRYGELFF.